The sequence of this T cell receptor beta chain was determined in a study of blood T cell repertoires in COVID-19. Study information: The United States, Italy and Spain provided the acute and convalescent COVID-19 samples.

Generated by immunoSEQ multiplex PCR, the TCRdb table keeps only in-frame clones and is missing some. The repertoire has approximately 75,000 clones, around nine tenths of them found once; the top ten carry 6.3%. Seattle participants joined during active infection and were tracked over time. The germline V gene has CDR1 SGHAT and CDR2 FQNNGV. The CDR3 runs 15 residues. V gave up 0 bases and J gave up 5 bases; unmatched junction bases: 1. The rearrangement links TRBV11-2 to TRBJ2-5, with 12 bases aligning to TRBD2. The sequenced sample was peripheral blood. This clonotype was obtained from an elderly man with COVID-19, enrolled during active disease. The CDR3: CASSLEGLAGETQYF. The DNA for the CDR3 is TGTGCCAGCAGCTTAGAAGGACTAGCGGGGGAGACCCAGTACTTC.